The rows below give T cell receptor beta chains drawn from one sample of a study of blood T cell repertoires in COVID-19. Assay used: immunoSEQ multiplex PCR; TCRdb lists only in-frame clones, some missing. The data contain roughly 250,000 clones, roughly 88% of them seen just once; the ten biggest clones take up roughly 4%. Sequences were obtained from PBMCs or T cells enriched from blood (not recorded which). The receptors originated from a woman aged 25-40 years who had recovered from COVID-19. The CDR3 runs from the conserved cysteine through the conserved F or W. A D gene is named only where the DNA matches it firmly. Size is omitted from some rows. Given values are once, few, many or a class for expanded clones.

TRBJ1-3	TRBV4-1	-	-	CASSLTGGGNTIYF	TGCGCCAGCAGCCTTACGGGGGGGGGAAACACCATATATTTT
TRBJ2-1	TRBV9	-	-	CASSVYYSSYNEQFF	TGTGCCAGCAGCGTATATTACAGCTCCTACAATGAGCAGTTCTTC
TRBJ2-2	TRBV7-3	few	TRBD2	CASSLLAGADTGELFF	TGTGCCAGCAGCCTACTAGCGGGAGCCGACACCGGGGAGCTGTTTTTT
TRBJ2-7	TRBV27	-	TRBD1	CASSFHPLGQGGREQYF	TGTGCCAGCAGTTTCCACCCCCTAGGACAGGGAGGACGCGAGCAGTACTTC
TRBJ2-1	TRBV3-1/TRBV3-2	-	TRBD2	CASSPGLAGTGNEQFF	TGTGCCAGCAGCCCGGGACTAGCGGGAACCGGCAATGAGCAGTTCTTC
TRBJ2-1	TRBV28	-	-	CASSAWGGGTFTYNEQFF	TGTGCCAGCAGTGCATGGGGGGGCGGTACTTTTACCTACAATGAGCAGTTCTTC
TRBJ2-1	TRBV10-1	once	-	CASSDRVGHEQFF	TGCGCCAGCAGTGATAGAGTGGGGCATGAGCAGTTCTTC
TRBJ2-7	TRBV5-1	-	-	CASSLLGGGFTYEQYF	TGCGCCAGCAGCTTGCTTGGCGGGGGCTTCACCTACGAGCAGTACTTC
TRBJ1-6	TRBV3-1/TRBV3-2	-	TRBD1	CASSHYGDRGNSPLHF	TGTGCCAGCAGCCATTACGGGGACAGGGGTAATTCACCCCTCCACTTT
TRBJ2-3	TRBV5-4	-	TRBD1	CASSLRDRVTNTQYF	TGTGCCAGCAGCTTGAGGGACAGGGTAACAAATACGCAGTATTTT
TRBJ2-1	TRBV28	-	TRBD2	CASSSSLAGAPSYNEQFF	TGTGCCAGCAGTTCGTCCCTAGCGGGAGCCCCCTCCTACAATGAGCAGTTCTTC